Below, one TCR beta chain is given with its context. What this receptor recognizes is not known. Within one base of it there is no much larger clone, and no base qualities were kept. The data belong to a study of OX40 agonist ivuxolimab in advanced cancers. With respect to the entire study: Ivuxolimab, which targeted the costimulatory receptor OX40 (CD134), was an agonistic, fully human IgG2 monoclonal antibody. Among the approximately 54 dose-escalation patients, approximately 20 had hepatocellular carcinoma, approximately 15 melanoma, 9 renal cell carcinoma and 9 head and neck cancer. The monotherapy dose-escalation portion (N = 52 patients) of the phase I ivuxolimab trial is reported in the paper. The point of sequencing TCRbeta in the periphery was to test whether ivuxolimab changed TCR sequence diversity and drove clonal T-cell expansion. The dose-escalation cohort was about 83% male with a mean age of around 64 years, ranging from 23 to 79. Partial responses occurred in three dose-escalation patients: two with cutaneous melanoma and one with hepatocellular carcinoma. Intravenous ivuxolimab was administered to patients every 2 weeks at six dose levels: 0.01, 0.1, 0.3, 1.5, 3 and 10 mg/kg. Prior anti-PD-1, anti-PD-L1 or anti-CTLA-4 therapy was permitted, and 40% of dose-escalation patients had received checkpoint inhibitors.

Trimming leaves V shorter by 0 bases and J shorter by 3 bases, with the junction holding 2 bases beyond the gene matches. The germline V gene gives CDR1 as KGHSH and CDR2 as LQKENI. Taken from cysteine to phenylalanine, the CDR3 has 16 residues. Only the CDR3 part of the read is kept: 48 bases, read in frame from the first base. Broader findings and caveats from the paper: Antigen specificity was not determined for the clonally expanded peripheral T cells. Low levels of normalized T-cell clonal expansion were also seen in some nonresponding patients. Clonal expansion of both CD4+ and CD8+ blood T cells was observed from baseline to week 6 at doses 0.1 to 3.0 mg/kg. In the 0.1-3.0 mg/kg groups, partial responders were among the patients with the lowest normalized peripheral clonal expansion, particularly in CD8+ T cells. After ivuxolimab, CD8+ T cells had more expanded clones than CD4+ T cells on average.

To sequence the TCRbeta CDR3 region, genomic DNA was isolated from the sorted cells. The immunoSEQ Assay was used for sequencing of TCRbeta CDR3 regions. This is the immuneACCESS table as TCRdb keeps it, with only in-frame sequences that have V and J called. A part of the clones is gone; compared with another copy, unresolved V genes explain less than half, and the rest is unexplained. The table for this sample lists fewer than 90,000 clones; 70% to 90% of them were counted only once. The ten top clones hold 0.3% to 0.45% of the sample. The trial excluded patients who had a history of autoimmune disease or were on systemic immunosuppression. Peripheral blood for TCR sequencing was collected from all dose cohorts at baseline, on cycle 4 day 1, and on cycle 7 day 1. The samples were taken from a phase I, first-in-human, multicenter, open-label dose-escalation trial of ivuxolimab. Adults with locally advanced or metastatic head and neck squamous cell, hepatocellular, melanoma or renal cell carcinoma were enrolled in the trial. Before TCR sequencing, CD4+ T cells and CD8+ T cells from peripheral blood were sorted into separate populations.

The starting material was CD4+ or CD8+ T cells sorted from blood, obtained in a trial of the OX40 agonist ivuxolimab. The source is an adult with an advanced solid tumor such as melanoma, head and neck, liver or kidney cancer. This sequence uses TRBV18 and TRBJ2-2, and 9 junction bases match TRBD2. The DNA sequence reads TGTGCCAGCTCACCACCTGCTAGCGGGGACACCGGGGAGCTGTTTTTT. It specifies CASSPPASGDTGELFF.